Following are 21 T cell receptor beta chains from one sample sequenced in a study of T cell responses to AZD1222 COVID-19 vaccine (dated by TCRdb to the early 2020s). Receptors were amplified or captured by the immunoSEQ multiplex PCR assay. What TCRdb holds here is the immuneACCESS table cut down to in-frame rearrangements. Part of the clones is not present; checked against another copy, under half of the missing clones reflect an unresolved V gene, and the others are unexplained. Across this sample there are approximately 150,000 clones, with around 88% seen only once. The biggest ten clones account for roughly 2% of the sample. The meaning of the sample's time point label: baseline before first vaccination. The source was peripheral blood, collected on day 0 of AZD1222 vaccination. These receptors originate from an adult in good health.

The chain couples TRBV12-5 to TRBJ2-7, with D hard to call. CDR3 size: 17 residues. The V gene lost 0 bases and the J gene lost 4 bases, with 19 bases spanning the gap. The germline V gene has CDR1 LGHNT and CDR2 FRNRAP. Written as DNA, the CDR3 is TGTGCTAGTGGTTTGGTGATTTCGGCGGCAAAGTCATACGAGCAGTACTTC. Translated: CASGLVISAAKSYEQYF.

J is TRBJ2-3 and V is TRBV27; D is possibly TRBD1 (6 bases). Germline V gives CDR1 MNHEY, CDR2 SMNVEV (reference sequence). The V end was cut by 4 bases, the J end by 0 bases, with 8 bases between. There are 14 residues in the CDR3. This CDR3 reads CASSWTVSTDTQYF. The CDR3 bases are TGTGCCAGCAGTTGGACAGTTAGCACAGATACGCAGTATTTT.

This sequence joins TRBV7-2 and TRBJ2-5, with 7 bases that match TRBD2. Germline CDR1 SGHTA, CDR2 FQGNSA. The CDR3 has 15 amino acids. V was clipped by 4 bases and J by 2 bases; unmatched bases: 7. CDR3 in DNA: TGTGCCAGCAGCTCTCAAGGAGCGGGACAAGAGACCCAGTACTTC. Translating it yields CASSSQGAGQETQYF.

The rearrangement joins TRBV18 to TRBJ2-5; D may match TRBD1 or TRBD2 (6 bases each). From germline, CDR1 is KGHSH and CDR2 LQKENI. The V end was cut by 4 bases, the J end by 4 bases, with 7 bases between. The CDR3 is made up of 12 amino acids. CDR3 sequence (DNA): TGTGCCAGCTCACAGGGGGGAGAGACCCAGTACTTC. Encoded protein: CASSQGGETQYF.

In DNA form, the CDR3 reads TGTGCCAGCAGCTTAGGAGGGATAGAGACCCAGTACTTC. It is translated as CASSLGGIETQYF. The V and J genes are TRBV7-3 and TRBJ2-5, with a weak D call TRBD2 (6 bases). Trimming cost V 2 bases and J 4 bases, with 8 bases left between them. Germline loops: CDR1 SGHTA, CDR2 FQGTGA. The CDR3 sequence is 13 residues long. The whole variable domain, filled in from reference TRBV7-3 and TRBJ2-5, reads GAGVSQTPSNKVTEKGKYVELRCDPISGHTALYWYRQSLGQGPEFLIYFQGTGAADDSGLPNDRFFAVRPEGSVSTLKIQRTERGDSAVYLCASSLGGIETQYFGPGTRLLVL.

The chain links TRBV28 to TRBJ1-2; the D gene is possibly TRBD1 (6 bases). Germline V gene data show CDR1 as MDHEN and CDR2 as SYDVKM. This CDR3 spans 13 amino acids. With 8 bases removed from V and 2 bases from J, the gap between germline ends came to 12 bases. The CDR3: CASLTGPNYGYTF. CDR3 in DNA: TGTGCCAGCTTGACAGGACCGAACTATGGCTACACCTTC.

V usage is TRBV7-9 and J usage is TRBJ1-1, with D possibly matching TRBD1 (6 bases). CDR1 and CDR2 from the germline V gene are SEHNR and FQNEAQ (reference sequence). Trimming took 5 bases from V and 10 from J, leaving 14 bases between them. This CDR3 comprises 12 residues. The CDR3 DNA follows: TGTGCCAGCAGCCCAGGGGCCCGGGGAGCTTTCTTT. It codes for CASSPGARGAFF.

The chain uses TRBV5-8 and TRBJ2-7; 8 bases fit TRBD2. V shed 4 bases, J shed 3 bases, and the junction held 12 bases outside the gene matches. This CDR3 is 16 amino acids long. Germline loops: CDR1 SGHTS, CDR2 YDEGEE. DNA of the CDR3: TGTGCCAGCAGCCCCGGGGGGGGTTTTTCAGGCTACGAGCAGTACTTC. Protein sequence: CASSPGGGFSGYEQYF. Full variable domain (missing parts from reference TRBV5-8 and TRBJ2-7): EAGVTQSPTHLIKTRGQQATLRCSPISGHTSVYWYQQALGLGLQFLLWYDEGEERNRGNFPPRFSGRQFPNYSSELNVNALELEDSALYLCASSPGGGFSGYEQYFGPGTRLTVT.

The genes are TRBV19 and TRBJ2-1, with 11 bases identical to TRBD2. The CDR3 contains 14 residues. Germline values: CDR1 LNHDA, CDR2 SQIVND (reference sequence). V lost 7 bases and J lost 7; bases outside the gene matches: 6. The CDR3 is CASKTSGSSNEQFF. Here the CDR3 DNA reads TGTGCCAGTAAAACTAGCGGGAGTAGTAATGAGCAGTTCTTC. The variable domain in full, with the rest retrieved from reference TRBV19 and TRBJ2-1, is DGGITQSPKYLFRKEGQNVTLSCEQNLNHDAMYWYRQDPGQGLRLIYYSQIVNDFQKGDIAEGYSVSREKKESFPLTVTSAQKNPTAFYLCASKTSGSSNEQFFGPGTRLTVL.

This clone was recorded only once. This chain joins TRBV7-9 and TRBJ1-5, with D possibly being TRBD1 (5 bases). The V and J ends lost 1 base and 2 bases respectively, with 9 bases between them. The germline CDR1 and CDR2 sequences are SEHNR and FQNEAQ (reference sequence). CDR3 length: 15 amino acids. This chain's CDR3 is CASSLEGRRNQPQHF. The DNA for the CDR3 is TGTGCCAGCAGCTTAGAGGGGAGACGCAATCAGCCCCAGCATTTT. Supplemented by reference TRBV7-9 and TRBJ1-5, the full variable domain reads DTGVSQNPRHKITKRGQNVTFRCDPISEHNRLYWYRQTLGQGPEFLTYFQNEAQLEKSRLLSDRFSAERPKGSFSTLEIQRTEQGDSAMYLCASSLEGRRNQPQHFGDGTRLSIL.

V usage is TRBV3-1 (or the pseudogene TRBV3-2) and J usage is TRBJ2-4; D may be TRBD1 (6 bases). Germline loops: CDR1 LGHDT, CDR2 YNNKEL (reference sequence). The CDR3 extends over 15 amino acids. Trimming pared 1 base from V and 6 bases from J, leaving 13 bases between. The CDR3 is CASSQVVRRGNIQYF. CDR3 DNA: TGTGCCAGCAGCCAAGTTGTCCGCAGGGGAAACATTCAGTACTTC.

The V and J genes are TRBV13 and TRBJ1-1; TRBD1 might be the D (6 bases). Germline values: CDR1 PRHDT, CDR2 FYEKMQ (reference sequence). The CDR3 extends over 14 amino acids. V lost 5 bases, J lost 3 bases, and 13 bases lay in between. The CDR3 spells CASSKRQEYTEAFF. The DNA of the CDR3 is TGTGCCAGCAGCAAAAGACAGGAATACACTGAAGCTTTCTTT.

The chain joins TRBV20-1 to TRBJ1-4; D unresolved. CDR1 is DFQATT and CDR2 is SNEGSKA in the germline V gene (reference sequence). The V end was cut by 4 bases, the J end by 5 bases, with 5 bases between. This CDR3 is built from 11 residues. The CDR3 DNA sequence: TGCAGTGCTATGTACAATGAAAAACTGTTTTTT. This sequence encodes CSAMYNEKLFF.

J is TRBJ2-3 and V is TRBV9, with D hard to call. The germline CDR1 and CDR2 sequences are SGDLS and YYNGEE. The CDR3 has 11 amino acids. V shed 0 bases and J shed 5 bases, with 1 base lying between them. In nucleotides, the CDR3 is TGTGCCAGCAGCGTAGGAGATACGCAGTATTTT. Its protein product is CASSVGDTQYF.

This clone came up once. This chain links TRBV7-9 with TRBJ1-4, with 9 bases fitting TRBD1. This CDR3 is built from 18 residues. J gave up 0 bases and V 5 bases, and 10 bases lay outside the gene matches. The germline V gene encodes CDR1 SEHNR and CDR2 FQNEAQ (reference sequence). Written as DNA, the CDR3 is TGTGCCAGCAGCCCCCGGACAGGGGAAGGGCCAACTAATGAAAAACTGTTTTTT. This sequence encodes CASSPRTGEGPTNEKLFF.

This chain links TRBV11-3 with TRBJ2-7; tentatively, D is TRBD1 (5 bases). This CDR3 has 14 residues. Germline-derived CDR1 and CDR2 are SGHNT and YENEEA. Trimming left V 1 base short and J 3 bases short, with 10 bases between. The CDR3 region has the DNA TGTGCCAGCAGCTTAGTCCGGCAGGGCTACGAGCAGTACTTC. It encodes CASSLVRQGYEQYF.

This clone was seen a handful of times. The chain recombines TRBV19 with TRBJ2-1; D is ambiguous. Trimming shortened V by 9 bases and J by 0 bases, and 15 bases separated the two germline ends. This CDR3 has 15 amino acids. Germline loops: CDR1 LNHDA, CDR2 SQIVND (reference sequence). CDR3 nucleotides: TGTGCCAGCTCCCCGGACCGGAGCTCCTACAATGAGCAGTTCTTC. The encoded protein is CASSPDRSSYNEQFF.

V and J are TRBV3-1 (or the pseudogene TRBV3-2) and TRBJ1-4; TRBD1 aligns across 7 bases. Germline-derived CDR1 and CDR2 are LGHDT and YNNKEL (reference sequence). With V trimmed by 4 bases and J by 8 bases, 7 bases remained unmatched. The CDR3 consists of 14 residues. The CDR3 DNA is TGTGCCAGCAGCCCTACAGGGGCGAGAGAAAAACTGTTTTTT. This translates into CASSPTGAREKLFF.

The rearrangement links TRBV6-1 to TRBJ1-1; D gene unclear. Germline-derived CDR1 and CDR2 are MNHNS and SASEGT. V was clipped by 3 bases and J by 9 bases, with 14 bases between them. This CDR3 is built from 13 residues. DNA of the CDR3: TGTGCCAGCAGTGAGATGGCCCAGAAGAAAGCTTTCTTT. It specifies CASSEMAQKKAFF.

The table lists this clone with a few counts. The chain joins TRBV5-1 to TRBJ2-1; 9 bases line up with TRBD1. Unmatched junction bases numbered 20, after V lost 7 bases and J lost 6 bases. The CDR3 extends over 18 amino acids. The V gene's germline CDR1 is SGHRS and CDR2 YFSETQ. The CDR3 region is CASSAGTGLAGVSNEQFF. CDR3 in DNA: TGCGCCAGCTCAGCCGGGACAGGGCTGGCGGGAGTGAGCAATGAGCAGTTCTTC. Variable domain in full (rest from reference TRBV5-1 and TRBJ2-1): KAGVTQTPRYLIKTRGQQVTLSCSPISGHRSVSWYQQTPGQGLQFLFEYFSETQRNKGNFPGRFSGRQFSNSRSEMNVSTLELGDSALYLCASSAGTGLAGVSNEQFFGPGTRLTVL.

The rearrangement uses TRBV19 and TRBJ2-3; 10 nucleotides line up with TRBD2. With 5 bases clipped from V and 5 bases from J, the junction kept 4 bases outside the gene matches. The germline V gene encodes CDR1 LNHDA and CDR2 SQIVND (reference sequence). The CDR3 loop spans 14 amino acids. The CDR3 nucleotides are TGTGCCAGTAGTTCCTGGACTAGCGGAGATACGCAGTATTTT. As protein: CASSSWTSGDTQYF.